This T cell receptor beta chain was sequenced in a study of graft-versus-host responses after intestinal transplantation. Study summary: Multivisceral, liver-intestinal, or isolated intestinal transplants were given to recipients. Recipients across the board were started on anti-thymocyte globulin induction, then kept on tacrolimus and steroids for about 3 years.

Intraepithelial and lamina propria lymphocytes were freed from processed graft tissue. As to this clone: Antigen unknown.

This CDR3 is built from 18 residues. In germline, CDR1 is SGHNT, CDR2 YENEEA. Between the trimmed V and J ends, which lost 0 bases and 0 bases, there was a span of 15 bases. Sequenced by immunoSEQ multiplex PCR; TCRdb stores in-frame clones only, minus some. This table holds tens of thousands of clones, roughly 90% found once. Study-wide points: The authors found GvH clones in recipient marrow, some appearing first in ileum or blood. The highest levels of circulating GvH clones went along with early declines in HvG clones after transplant.

Specimen: ileum tissue, collected around 200 days after intestinal transplant. The origin of this receptor is a human patient who received an intestinal transplant, so some T cells may come from the graft donor. This chain uses TRBV11-3 with TRBJ1-5, with D perhaps matching TRBD1 (5 bases). The CDR3 sequence: CASSLEPREGYSNQPQHF. CDR3 DNA: TGTGCCAGCAGCTTAGAGCCCAGGGAGGGCTATAGCAATCAGCCCCAGCATTTT.